This TCR beta chain was identified during a study of low-dose radiotherapy and immunotherapy resistance in tumors. For the study at large: It was 1 Gy per fraction every two weeks that Cohort 2 received, adding up to 13 Gy over 26 weeks.

Time point here: before trial treatment. The CDR3 consists of 17 residues. After removal of 2 bases from V and 3 bases from J, the junction contained 8 bases not matched to a gene. Many counts were recorded for this clonotype. cDNA synthesis used a TRAV/TRBV-specific primer set for both chains. For amplifying TCRs, the PCR ran for about 20 cycles with Phusion, which was used together with a constant-region primer and the adapter on the V primers. MiXCR, run by TCRdb on the reads, gives a single entry per CDR3 protein. The sample holds some 60,000 distinct CDR3 sequences, approximately 26% seen once. This sequence joins TRBV12-3 or TRBV12-4 and TRBJ2-3; 10 positions match TRBD1. Here the sequenced sample was PBMCs, taken before treatment. This TCR derives from a male donor with rectosigmoid adenocarcinoma. The CDR3 bases are TGTGCCAGCAGTTTAACTCTGACAGGGGGCGTTACAGATACGCAGTATTTT. Protein: CASSLTLTGGVTDTQYF.